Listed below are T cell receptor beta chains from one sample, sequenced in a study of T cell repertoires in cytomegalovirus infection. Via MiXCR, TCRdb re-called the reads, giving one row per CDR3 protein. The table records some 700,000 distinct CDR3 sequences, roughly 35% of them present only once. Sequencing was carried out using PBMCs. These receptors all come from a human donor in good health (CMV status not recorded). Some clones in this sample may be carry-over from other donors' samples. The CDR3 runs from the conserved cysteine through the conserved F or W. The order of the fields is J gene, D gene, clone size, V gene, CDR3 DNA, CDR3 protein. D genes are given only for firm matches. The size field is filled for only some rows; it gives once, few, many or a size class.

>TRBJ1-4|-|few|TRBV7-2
TGTGCCAGCAGCTCAGCTAATGACAGGTCAAATGAAAAACTGTTTTTT
CASSSANDRSNEKLFF
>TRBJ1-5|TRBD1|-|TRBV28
TGTGCCAGCAGGACGCAGGGGGAGAATCAGCCCCAGCATTTT
CASRTQGENQPQHF
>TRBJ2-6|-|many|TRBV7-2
TGTGCCAGCAGCTTAGCAGGCGCAGGGAAAAGCCACTCTGGGGCCAACGTCCTGACTTTC
CASSLAGAGKSHSGANVLTF
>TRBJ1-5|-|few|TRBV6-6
TGTGCCAGCAGTTGGTGGGGGGCTTCAGCAAATCAGCCCCAGCATTTT
CASSWWGASANQPQHF
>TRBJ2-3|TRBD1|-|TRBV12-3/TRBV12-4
TGTGCCAGCAGCCATAGACAGGGGACAGATACGCAGTATTTT
CASSHRQGTDTQYF
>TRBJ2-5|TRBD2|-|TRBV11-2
TGTGCCAGCAGCTTAGGCGGGGGACCAGAGACCCAGTACTTC
CASSLGGGPETQYF
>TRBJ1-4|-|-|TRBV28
TGTGCCAGCAGCCCCGGGAACCGGGGAGAAAAACTGTTTTTT
CASSPGNRGEKLFF
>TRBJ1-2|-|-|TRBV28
TGTGCCAGCAGGACGGGAGGGTTCGATGGCTACACCTTC
CASRTGGFDGYTF
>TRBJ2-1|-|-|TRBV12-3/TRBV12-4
TGTGCCAGCAGTGTATGGGCCTACAATGAGCAGTTCTTC
CASSVWAYNEQFF
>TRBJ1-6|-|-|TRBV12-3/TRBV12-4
TGTGCCTCACCGGGACACTATAATTCACCCCTCCACTTT
CASPGHYNSPLHF
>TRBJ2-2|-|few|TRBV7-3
TGTGCCAGCAGCCCACGGAGATCAGCGAACACCGGGGAGCTGTTTTTT
CASSPRRSANTGELFF
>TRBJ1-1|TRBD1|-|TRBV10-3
TGTGCCATCGCGGCAACGGGCATCGGACAGGGGCACACTGAAGCTTTCTTT
CAIAATGIGQGHTEAFF
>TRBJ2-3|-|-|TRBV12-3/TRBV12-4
TGTGCCAGCAGCTCCCAGGTGAGCGTGAGCACAGATACGCAGTATTTT
CASSSQVSVSTDTQYF
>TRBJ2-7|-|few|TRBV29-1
TGCAGCGCCGGGGAGAGCTCCTACGAGCAGTACTTC
CSAGESSYEQYF
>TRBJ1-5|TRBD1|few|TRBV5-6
TGTGCCAGCAGCTATGGGACAGCCCATCAGCCCCAGCATTTT
CASSYGTAHQPQHF
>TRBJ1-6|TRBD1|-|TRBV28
TGTGCCAGCAGGGGAACAAGAGGGGGACAGGGTAATTCACCCCTCCACTTT
CASRGTRGGQGNSPLHF
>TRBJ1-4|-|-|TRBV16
TGTGCCAGCAGCCAAGGCCCAGGGGAGGTCGATGAAAAACTGTTTTTT
CASSQGPGEVDEKLFF
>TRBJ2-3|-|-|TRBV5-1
TGCGCCAGCAGCTTGGAGGGGGTTACGCAGTCTTTT
CASSLEGVTQSF
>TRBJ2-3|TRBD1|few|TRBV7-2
TGTGCCAGCAGCTCCGCCCCTCGGACAGGGAGGAGTACAGATACGCAGTATTTT
CASSSAPRTGRSTDTQYF
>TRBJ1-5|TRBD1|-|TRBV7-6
TGTGCCAGCAGCCGTGGGGATACAGGGGCGAATCAGCCCCAGCATTTT
CASSRGDTGANQPQHF
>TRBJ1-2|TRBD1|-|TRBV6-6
TGTGCCAGCAGTTACCTCGACAGGGAGAACTATGGCTACACCTTC
CASSYLDRENYGYTF
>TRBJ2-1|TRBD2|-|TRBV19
TGCTGTAGCGGGGCGGAAAATGAGCAGTTCTTC
CCSGAENEQFF
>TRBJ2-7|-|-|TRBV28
TGTGCCAGCAGTCTCCACTTACAGGGCTACGAGCAGTACTTC
CASSLHLQGYEQYF
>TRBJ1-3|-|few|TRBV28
TGTGCCAGCAGTTTGAGGGGGGCTTCAGGAAACACCATATATTTT
CASSLRGASGNTIYF
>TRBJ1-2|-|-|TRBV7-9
TGTGCCAGCAGCTTAAGCCAGAAAAGAAGAGACTACACCTTC
CASSLSQKRRDYTF
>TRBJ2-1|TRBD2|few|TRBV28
TGTGCCAGCAGTCTCATATACGGAGGGAGGGGACTAGCGGGAGCTTGGGATCACAATGAGCAGTTCTTC
CASSLIYGGRGLAGAWDHNEQFF
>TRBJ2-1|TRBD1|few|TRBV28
TGTGCAACAAAAAGGACAGGGGGCTACAATGAGCAGTTCTTC
CATKRTGGYNEQFF
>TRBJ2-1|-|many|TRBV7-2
TGTGCCAGCAGCTGGCGGGGCTATCCCTACAATGAGCAGTTCTTC
CASSWRGYPYNEQFF
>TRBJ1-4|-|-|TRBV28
TGTGCCACCACCGGGACCCCCAATAATGAAAAACTGTTTTTT
CATTGTPNNEKLFF
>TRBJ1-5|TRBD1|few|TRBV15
TGTGCCACCAGCAAGGCGTCCTCCGGGACAGGGTTTGGCAATCAGCCCCAGCATTTT
CATSKASSGTGFGNQPQHF
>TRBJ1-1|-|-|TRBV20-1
TGCAGTTACCGCGGTTCTGAAGCTTTCTTT
CSYRGSEAFF
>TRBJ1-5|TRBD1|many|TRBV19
TGTGCCAGTAGTTCCTACCGGGACAGGGCTAAAGGCAATCAGCCCCAGCATTTT
CASSSYRDRAKGNQPQHF